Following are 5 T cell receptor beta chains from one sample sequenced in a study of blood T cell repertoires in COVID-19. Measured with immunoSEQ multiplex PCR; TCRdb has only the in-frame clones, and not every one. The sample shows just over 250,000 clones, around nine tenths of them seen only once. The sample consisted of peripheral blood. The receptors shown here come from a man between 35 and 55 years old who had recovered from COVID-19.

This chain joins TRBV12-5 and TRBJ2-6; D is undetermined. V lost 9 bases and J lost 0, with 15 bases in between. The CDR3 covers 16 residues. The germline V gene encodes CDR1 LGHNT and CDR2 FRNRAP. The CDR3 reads CASTQEHFSGANVLTF. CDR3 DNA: TGTGCTAGCACGCAGGAACATTTCTCTGGGGCCAACGTCCTGACTTTC.

CDR3 in DNA: TGCGCCAGCAGCCTCGGGACGTCGGGAGGGGAGACCCAGTACTTC. The encoded protein is CASSLGTSGGETQYF. This chain connects TRBV5-1 to TRBJ2-5; 8 positions match TRBD2. The CDR3 has 15 residues. CDR1 is SGHRS and CDR2 is YFSETQ in the germline V gene. V shed 4 bases and J 5 bases; nucleotides not matched to a gene: 10.

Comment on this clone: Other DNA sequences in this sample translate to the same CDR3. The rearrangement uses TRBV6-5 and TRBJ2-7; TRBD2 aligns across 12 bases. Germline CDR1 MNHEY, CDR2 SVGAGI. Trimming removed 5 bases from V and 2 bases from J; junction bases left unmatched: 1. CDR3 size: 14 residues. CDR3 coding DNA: TGTGCCAGCAGTAGGACTAGCGGGACCTACGAGCAGTACTTC. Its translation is CASSRTSGTYEQYF.

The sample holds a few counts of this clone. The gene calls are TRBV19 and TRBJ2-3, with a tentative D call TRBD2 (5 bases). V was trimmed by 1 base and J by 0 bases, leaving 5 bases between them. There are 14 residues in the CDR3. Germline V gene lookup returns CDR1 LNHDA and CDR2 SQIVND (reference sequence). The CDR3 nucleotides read TGTGCCAGTAGTATAGGGACTAGCACAGATACGCAGTATTTT. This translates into CASSIGTSTDTQYF.

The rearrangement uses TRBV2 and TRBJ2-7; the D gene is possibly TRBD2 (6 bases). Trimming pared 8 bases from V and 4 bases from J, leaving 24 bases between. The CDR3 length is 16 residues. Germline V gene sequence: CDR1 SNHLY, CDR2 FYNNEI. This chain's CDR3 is CASPARGRLLRYEQYF. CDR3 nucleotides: TGTGCCAGCCCAGCCCGGGGGAGACTCCTCCGGTACGAGCAGTACTTC.